This T cell receptor (beta chain) was retrieved from a study of blood T cell repertoires in COVID-19. Study in general: Researchers got acute and convalescent COVID-19 samples from the United States, Italy and Spain.

Followed over time, Seattle patients had been enrolled while infection was active. Clones were read by immunoSEQ multiplex PCR, and TCRdb kept only the in-frame ones, dropping some. The profile shows about 150,000 clones, more than 75% of them singletons. The length of the CDR3 is 12 residues. Trimming stripped 2 bases from V and 11 bases from J, with 12 bases between. CDR1 and CDR2 from the germline V gene are MNHEY and SMNVEV (reference sequence). This clone was seen just once. The chain has TRBV27 and TRBJ1-1, with D maybe TRBD1 (6 bases). This TCR came from a woman aged 60-75 years with COVID-19, enrolled during active disease. The sample was peripheral blood. This CDR3 reads CASSLKGGAAFF. DNA of the CDR3: TGTGCCAGCAGTTTAAAAGGGGGGGCCGCTTTCTTT.